Listed here are 25 T cell receptor beta chains from one sample, sequenced in a study of glioma-infiltrating T cells. The iRepertoire nested amplicon-rescue multiplex PCR amplified TCR alpha and beta CDR3s from RNA. Using its own MiXCR run on the multiplex PCR reads, TCRdb lists one record per CDR3 protein. The sample has 100,000 to 150,000 distinct CDR3 sequences, less than 30% seen once. Sequenced material: glioma tissue, nonneoplastic brain tissue, or PBMCs (not recorded which). Receptor source: a human donor with low-grade glioma or glioblastoma, undergoing nonglioma brain surgery, or in good health (not recorded which).

Details on this clonotype: A clone one base away is much larger, so this may be a read error. This chain connects TRBV3-1 to TRBJ1-2; D uncertain. CDR1 LGHDT and CDR2 YNNKEL come from the germline V gene (reference sequence). Trimming stripped 0 bases from V and 7 bases from J, with 15 bases between. The CDR3 spans 15 residues. This chain's CDR3 is CASSQDTSRIRGYTF. In DNA, the CDR3 is TGTGCCAGCAGCCAAGACACCAGTCGGATCCGTGGCTACACCTTC.

This clonotype came up a few times. This CDR3 is CASSQDGAGTGPYEQYF. DNA for the CDR3: TGCGCCAGCAGCCAAGATGGAGCCGGGACTGGCCCCTACGAGCAGTACTTC. The chain combines TRBV4-1 with TRBJ2-7; D possibly corresponds to TRBD2 (6 bases). V was clipped by 0 bases and J by 2 bases, with 17 bases between them. Germline CDR1 and CDR2: MGHRA and YSYEKL. The CDR3 length is 17 residues.

For this clonotype: This clone may be a read error of a much larger clone one base away. This chain connects TRBV28 to TRBJ1-6; D is perhaps TRBD1 (5 bases). Germline V gene data show CDR1 as MDHEN and CDR2 as SYDVKM. CDR3 length: 17 residues. In DNA form, the CDR3 reads TGTGCCAGCAGTCGCGAACGACAGAGCTCCTATAATTCACCCCTCCGCTTT. Encoded protein: CASSRERQSSYNSPLRF.

As to this clonotype: A much more abundant neighbour one base away suggests this may be a read error. The gene calls are TRBV18 and TRBJ2-5; a possible D gene is TRBD2 (5 bases). Germline V gene sequence: CDR1 KGHSH, CDR2 LQKENI. The CDR3 consists of 15 residues. The CDR3 nucleotides read TGTGCCAGCTCACCACCTAGCGCGCCCCAAAAGACCCAGTACTTC. The encoded protein is CASSPPSAPQKTQYF.

This clonotype was found many times. V is TRBV4-1 and J is TRBJ2-3; no clear D. CDR1 is MGHRA, CDR2 YSYEKL, per germline. The CDR3 contains 13 residues. V gave up 8 bases and J gave up 1 base, with 10 bases separating them. The CDR3 reads CASQSLGTDTQYF. In DNA, the CDR3 is TGCGCCAGCCAGTCGCTCGGCACAGATACGCAGTATTTT.

This clonotype appeared a few times. A single base separates this from a much larger clone, so it may be a read error. The chain carries TRBV12-3 or TRBV12-4 and TRBJ1-1; no reliable D call. This CDR3 is 13 amino acids long. This CDR3 is CTSSFSMNTEAFF. CDR3 bases: TGTACCAGCAGTTTTTCCATGAACACTGAAGCTTTCTTT.

For this clonotype: This sequence may be a read error, since a much larger clone differs from it by one base. The chain recombines TRBV7-9 with TRBJ1-2, with TRBD1 matching 8 bases. V lost 8 bases and J lost 6; bases outside the gene matches: 5. CDR3 size: 12 residues. Per germline, CDR1 SEHNR and CDR2 FQNEAQ (reference sequence). Here the CDR3 reads CASRWTGNGYTF. CDR3 DNA sequence: TGTGCCAGCCGCTGGACAGGGAATGGCTACACCTTC.

This clonotype was recorded at least ten times. The gene calls are TRBV27 and TRBJ1-2; TRBD1 agrees at 7 bases. The V and J ends lost 5 bases and 2 bases, in that order; junction bases with no gene match: 11. Germline lookup yields CDR1 MNHEY and CDR2 SMNVEV (reference sequence). The CDR3 covers 16 residues. The CDR3 region has the DNA TGTGCCAGCAGTCCCGATCCGACAGGGATCAACTATGGCTACACCTTC. Protein: CASSPDPTGINYGYTF.

This rearrangement joins TRBV9 to TRBJ1-5; D is unclear. Germline V gives CDR1 SGDLS, CDR2 YYNGEE. The CDR3 contains 11 residues. Trimming shortened V by 8 bases and J by 5 bases, and 8 bases separated the two germline ends. The chain's CDR3 is CARGRDQPQHF. CDR3 sequence (DNA): TGTGCCAGGGGAAGGGATCAGCCCCAGCATTTT.

This clonotype was recorded at least ten times. CDR3 in DNA: TGTGCCACCAGCAGAGTGGGCAACTACAATGAGCAGTTCTTC. Translating gives CATSRVGNYNEQFF. The chain carries TRBV15 and TRBJ2-1; no clear D. CDR1 is LNHNV and CDR2 is YYDKDF in the germline V gene (reference sequence). Trimming removed 1 base at V and 3 bases at J, with 7 bases between. CDR3 size: 14 residues.

This clonotype was seen repeatedly, ten times or more. The V and J genes are TRBV7-2 and TRBJ2-3, with 7 bases matching TRBD2. The CDR3 length is 15 residues. From germline, CDR1 is SGHTA and CDR2 FQGNSA. With V trimmed by 1 base and J by 0 bases, 1 base remained unmatched. In nucleotides, the CDR3 is TGTGCCAGCAGCTTAGGTAGCGGGAGCACAGATACGCAGTATTTT. It encodes CASSLGSGSTDTQYF. Filled out from reference TRBV7-2 and TRBJ2-3, the complete variable domain reads GAGVSQSPSNKVTEKGKDVELRCDPISGHTALYWYRQSLGQGLEFLIYFQGNSAPDKSGLPSDRFSAERTGGSVSTLTIQRTQQEDSAVYLCASSLGSGSTDTQYFGPGTRLTVL.

The V call is TRBV29-1, the J call TRBJ2-7; 16 nucleotides line up with TRBD2. The germline CDR1 and CDR2 sequences are SQVTM and ANQGSEA. J gave up 6 bases and V 7 bases, and 3 bases lay outside the gene matches. This CDR3 contains 13 residues. The CDR3 sequence is CSAGLAGGGEQYF. The CDR3, as DNA: TGCAGCGCGGGACTAGCGGGAGGGGGCGAGCAGTACTTC.

Note on this clonotype: This may stem from a read error, because a much larger clone lies one nucleotide away. This chain links TRBV19 with TRBJ2-2; 7 bases line up with TRBD1. Germline CDR1 and CDR2: LNHDA and SQIVND (reference sequence). This CDR3 is built from 15 residues. The CDR3: CASSATGAYTGEPFF. CDR3 bases: TGTGCCAGTAGTGCCACAGGGGCCTACACCGGGGAGCCGTTTTTT.

Details on this clonotype: The junction differs from germline at one of its ends, possibly a read error. The chain is built from TRBV6-2 or TRBV6-3 and TRBJ2-6; 8 nucleotides match TRBD1. The CDR3 spans 14 residues. Germline CDR1 and CDR2: MNHEY and SVGEGT. The CDR3 sequence: CSSSTGGGANVLTF. In DNA form, the CDR3 reads TGTTCCAGCAGTACAGGGGGTGGGGCCAACGTCCTGACTTTC.

As to this clonotype: Because it lacks the conserved phenylalanine or tryptophan at the end, this CDR3 is likely a read error. V is TRBV6-2 or TRBV6-3 and J is TRBJ2-1, with 9 bases identical to TRBD2. V was pared by 4 bases and J by 6 bases, with 10 bases of the junction left unmatched. CDR3 length: 16 amino acids. Germline CDR1 and CDR2: MNHEY and SVGEGT. The CDR3 is CASSSETGLAVNEQFL. The DNA of the CDR3 is TGTGCCAGCAGTTCGGAGACGGGACTAGCCGTCAATGAGCAGTTCCTC.

This clonotype was seen repeatedly, ten times or more. The chain links TRBV6-2 or TRBV6-3 to TRBJ2-3, with D possibly being TRBD2 (6 bases). The germline gives CDR1 MNHEY, CDR2 SVGEGT. CDR3 length: 18 amino acids. Trimming pared 0 bases from V and 1 base from J, leaving 17 bases between. CDR3: CASSYSILPGVGTDTQYF. CDR3 coding DNA: TGTGCCAGCAGTTACTCGATATTGCCGGGAGTCGGCACAGATACGCAGTATTTT.

With respect to this clonotype: A much more abundant neighbour one base away suggests this may be a read error. The chain has TRBV7-9 and TRBJ1-1; 7 bases fit TRBD1. CDR3 length: 14 residues. Germline CDR1 and CDR2: SEHNR and FQNEAQ (reference sequence). The CDR3 DNA is TGTGCCAGCATCTTAGGGGGGACAGACACTGAAGCTTTCTTT. Translation gives CASILGGTDTEAFF.

This clonotype was seen ten or more times. This rearrangement joins TRBV4-1 to TRBJ1-1, with D unresolved. V shed 1 base and J shed 4 bases, with 16 bases lying between them. Germline V gene sequence: CDR1 MGHRA, CDR2 YSYEKL. This CDR3 spans 16 amino acids. This CDR3 is CASSQARLGSATEAFF. The DNA for the CDR3 is TGCGCCAGCAGCCAAGCTAGGCTGGGGTCGGCCACTGAAGCTTTCTTT.

The chain couples TRBV29-1 to TRBJ2-5; D is uncertain. Trimming cost V 7 bases and J 5 bases, with 20 bases left between them. This CDR3 comprises 14 residues. Germline V gene sequence: CDR1 SQVTM, CDR2 ANQGSEA. DNA of the CDR3: TGCAGCGCCTGCAGATCCGGGCGCAGGGAGACCCAGTACTTC. Amino acids: CSACRSGRRETQYF.

For this clonotype: This sequence may be a read error, since a much larger clone differs from it by one base. The rearrangement links TRBV20-1 to TRBJ1-3; weak D call: TRBD1 (6 bases). The CDR3 is 16 amino acids. Germline V lookup: CDR1 DFQATT, CDR2 SNEGSKA (reference sequence). The CDR3 protein is CIARDRTGLSGNTIYF. The CDR3 DNA reads as TGCATTGCTAGAGATAGAACAGGGCTCTCTGGAAACACCATATATTTT.

V and J are TRBV20-1 and TRBJ1-1, with D hard to call. V gave up 7 bases and J gave up 2 bases, with 17 bases separating them. Germline V gene lookup returns CDR1 DFQATT and CDR2 SNEGSKA (reference sequence). This CDR3 spans 14 amino acids. In nucleotides, the CDR3 is TGCAGTGTCACCCAACCTCCCAGCAACACTGAAGCTTTCTTT. It translates to CSVTQPPSNTEAFF.

This clonotype was observed at least ten times. V is TRBV24-1 and J is TRBJ2-5; 11 positions agree with TRBD2. V lost 9 bases to trimming and J lost 2 bases; unmatched junction nucleotides: 19. This CDR3 spans 19 amino acids. CDR1 and CDR2 (germline): KGHDR, SFDVKD. CDR3 sequence: CATLHSGRAVGLSQETQYF. The CDR3 DNA sequence: TGTGCCACCCTACATAGCGGGAGGGCCGTCGGTTTGTCTCAAGAGACCCAGTACTTC.

This clonotype was picked up many times. The rearrangement links TRBV7-9 to TRBJ2-7; 12 nucleotides align to TRBD2. J gave up 1 base and V 7 bases, and 5 bases lay outside the gene matches. CDR1 is SEHNR, CDR2 FQNEAQ, per germline (reference sequence). There are 15 residues in the CDR3. CDR3: CASTPGLAGSYEQYF. In DNA, the CDR3 is TGTGCCAGCACCCCCGGACTAGCGGGATCCTACGAGCAGTACTTC.

There are many counts of this clonotype. The chain uses TRBV12-3 or TRBV12-4 and TRBJ2-5, with 7 bases matching TRBD1. The trim removed 1 base at V and 14 bases at J, leaving 10 bases unmatched. The CDR3 is 13 amino acids. The CDR3 region has the DNA TGTGCCAGCAGTTTAGGAGAGGGACAGTCGCCCTACTTC. Residues: CASSLGEGQSPYF.

The chain recombines TRBV28 with TRBJ2-7; 9 nucleotides agree with TRBD1. CDR3 length equals 15 residues. Germline-derived CDR1 and CDR2 are MDHEN and SYDVKM. Losses at the gene ends were 4 bases for V and 3 bases for J; bases not matched to a gene: 7. CDR3 in DNA: TGTGCCAGCAGTTCCTTGGGACAGGGTAACTACGAGCAGTACTTC. This translates into CASSSLGQGNYEQYF.